This T cell receptor beta chain was profiled in a study of radiation and T cells in renal cell carcinoma. The protocol was immunoSEQ multiplex PCR, while the TCRdb copy is restricted to in-frame clones and leaves out a portion. The repertoire consists of 110,000 to 150,000 clones, with about 88% occurring once and the leading ten covering about 12%. Regarding time point: baseline pretreatment blood. Treatment given: 15 Gy SBRT to primary tumor, nephrectomy 4 weeks later. Losses at the gene ends were 7 bases for V and 1 base for J; bases not matched to a gene: 8. Germline-derived CDR1 and CDR2 are SEHNR and FQNEAQ (reference sequence). This CDR3 region has 15 residues.

This TCR was sampled from a woman aged 45-65 years with renal cell carcinoma. Source: blood, taken from a patient whose treatment included radiotherapy and nephrectomy. The rearrangement links TRBV7-9 to TRBJ1-1; 8 bases are shared with TRBD1. The CDR3 nucleotides read TGTGCCAGCATATCATTGACAGGGGCGAACACTGAAGCTTTCTTT. Protein: CASISLTGANTEAFF.